This entry lists 32 T cell receptor beta chains sequenced from one sample in a study of regulatory T cells in long-lasting Graves disease. Relying on iRepertoire HTBI primers and Arm-PCR of CDR3 regions, the team built TCR beta libraries. TCRdb redid the calling of the multiplex PCR reads with MiXCR, one entry per CDR3 protein. Among approximately 400,000 distinct CDR3 sequences, around 14% were seen once, and the ten largest hold over 15%. Documented time point: newly diagnosed GD, antithyroid drugs for less than 3 months. PBMC-derived RNA was used for the TCR library. A further study also used this sample, focusing on T cells in Graves' hyperthyroidism and ophthalmopathy.

The material was peripheral blood mononuclear cells (PBMCs), obtained at new diagnosis, from a patient treated with antithyroid drugs. All receptors derive from a woman in her thirties with Graves disease.

Remarks on this clonotype: This may arise from a read error, as a much more abundant clone is one base away. The chain uses TRBV20-1 and TRBJ2-7, with D maybe TRBD1 (5 bases). CDR1 DFQATT and CDR2 SNEGSKA come from the germline V gene (reference sequence). The V end was cut by 1 base, the J end by 9 bases, with 22 bases between. The CDR3 has 15 amino acids. The CDR3 region has the DNA TGCAGTGCTAGAGGGGGCGCCCTAGTCCCTGGCGGGCAGTACTTC. This translates into CSARGGALVPGGQYF.

This clonotype has ten or more counts. The genes are TRBV12-3 or TRBV12-4 and TRBJ1-5, with TRBD1 as a possible D gene (5 bases). Trimming left V 2 bases short and J 2 bases short, with 10 bases between. The CDR3 extends over 15 amino acids. The CDR3 loop reads CASSLIQGGNQPQHF. The CDR3 nucleotides are TGTGCCAGCAGTTTAATCCAGGGAGGCAATCAGCCCCAGCATTTT.

The chain recombines TRBV9 with TRBJ1-1; D gene unclear. Trimming pared 3 bases from V and 0 bases from J, leaving 6 bases between. CDR3 length equals 13 residues. Germline CDR1 SGDLS, CDR2 YYNGEE. CDR3: CASSGVMNTEAFF. The DNA of the CDR3 is TGTGCCAGCAGCGGGGTCATGAACACTGAAGCTTTCTTT.

The chain employs TRBV10-1 and TRBJ2-4; TRBD2 aligns across 14 bases. Trimming removed 3 bases from V and 6 bases from J; junction bases left unmatched: 7. The CDR3 has 17 amino acids. CDR1 WNHNN and CDR2 SYGVQD come from the germline V gene (reference sequence). CDR3 nucleotides: TGCGCCAGCAGTGAACAAGGACTAGCGGGAGGTGTAAACATTCAGTACTTC. Translation: CASSEQGLAGGVNIQYF.

Details on this clonotype: A much larger clone is a single base away; this may be a read error. V is TRBV28 and J is TRBJ1-6; D remains ambiguous. The CDR3 spans 12 residues. The V and J ends lost 3 bases and 5 bases respectively, with 2 bases between them. Germline V CDR1 and CDR2: MDHEN, SYDVKM. This CDR3 reads CASSFNNSPLHF. CDR3 DNA sequence: TGTGCCAGCAGTTTTAATAATTCACCCCTCCACTTT.

This clonotype was counted ten times or more. The CDR3 DNA is TGTGCCAGCAGCGTCCCAGCGGGCACTGAAGCTTTCTTT. Its translation is CASSVPAGTEAFF. V and J are TRBV5-8 and TRBJ1-1, with unresolved D. Trimming cost V 4 bases and J 4 bases, with 11 bases left between them. Germline assignment: CDR1 SGHTS and CDR2 YDEGEE. The CDR3 runs to 13 residues.

The table lists this clonotype with a few counts. The chain couples TRBV27 to TRBJ2-2; 7 nucleotides agree with TRBD2. The germline gives CDR1 MNHEY, CDR2 SMNVEV (reference sequence). V was pared by 2 bases and J by 5 bases, with 5 bases of the junction left unmatched. The CDR3 has 15 residues. CDR3 sequence reads: CASSLAGVWTGELFF. The CDR3 DNA sequence: TGTGCCAGCAGTTTAGCGGGAGTTTGGACCGGGGAGCTGTTTTTT.

This clonotype has at least ten counts. The gene calls are TRBV5-1 and TRBJ2-7; D perhaps matches TRBD1 (5 bases). This CDR3 spans 12 amino acids. V shed 5 bases and J shed 5 bases, with 11 bases lying between them. Germline CDR1 reads SGHRS; CDR2 reads YFSETQ. DNA of the CDR3: TGCGCCAGCAGTCCTTCAGGGAACGAGCAGTACTTC. As protein: CASSPSGNEQYF.

This clonotype was picked up many times. The chain links TRBV12-3 or TRBV12-4 to TRBJ2-3; no firm D call. This CDR3 spans 14 amino acids. V shed 2 bases and J shed 0 bases, with 6 bases lying between them. The CDR3 nucleotides read TGTGCCAGCAGTTTAAGGGAAAGCACAGATACGCAGTATTTT. Its translation is CASSLRESTDTQYF.

In its sample, this clonotype was seen a few times. The gene calls are TRBV7-8 and TRBJ2-1; 7 positions agree with TRBD2. J lost 3 bases, V lost 5 bases, and 7 bases had no gene match. The CDR3 spans 15 residues. Germline V gives CDR1 SGHVS, CDR2 FQNEAQ. The CDR3 sequence is CASSTGTTYYNEQFF. The CDR3 DNA follows: TGTGCCAGCAGCACCGGGACTACCTACTACAATGAGCAGTTCTTC.

The table lists this clonotype with many counts. The chain carries TRBV2 and TRBJ2-1, with a weak D call TRBD1 (6 bases). The V and J ends lost 6 bases and 8 bases respectively, with 14 bases between them. This CDR3 has 13 amino acids. Germline CDR1 SNHLY, CDR2 FYNNEI. Written as DNA, the CDR3 is TGTGCCAGCAGCCGACAGGATCTTGATGAGCAGTTCTTC. Residues: CASSRQDLDEQFF.

The gene calls are TRBV29-1 and TRBJ2-1; D remains ambiguous. Per the germline V gene, CDR1 is SQVTM and CDR2 is ANQGSEA. Trimming removed 0 bases from V and 14 bases from J, with 20 bases in between. The CDR3 is 14 amino acids. This CDR3 reads CSVEDLLDPRSEFF. The CDR3 DNA is TGCAGCGTTGAAGATCTACTGGATCCTAGGTCGGAGTTCTTC.

Many counts were recorded for this clonotype. This chain connects TRBV20-1 to TRBJ1-2, with a possible D match to TRBD1 (6 bases). The CDR3 contains 12 residues. CDR1 and CDR2 (germline): DFQATT, SNEGSKA (reference sequence). V was trimmed by 6 bases and J by 8 bases, leaving 16 bases between them. CDR3 sequence: CSANQGLEGYTF. The CDR3 DNA reads as TGCAGTGCCAATCAGGGGCTCGAAGGCTACACCTTC.

This clonotype was observed a few times. This sequence joins TRBV20-1 and TRBJ2-7; 10 bases fit TRBD2. Trimming took 6 bases from V and 3 from J; bases not matched to a gene: 8. This CDR3 comprises 14 residues. Germline V gives CDR1 DFQATT, CDR2 SNEGSKA (reference sequence). In DNA, the CDR3 is TGCAGTGCGCAGAGCGGGAGGGCCCTCTACGAGCAGTACTTC. This encodes CSAQSGRALYEQYF.

This clonotype was observed at least ten times. The gene calls are TRBV28 and TRBJ2-3; 7 nucleotides line up with TRBD1. Germline-derived CDR1 and CDR2 are MDHEN and SYDVKM. The V gene end was trimmed by 5 bases and the J gene end by 0 bases; junction bases not matched to a gene: 5. This CDR3 is built from 15 residues. The CDR3 is CASSDGTVSTDTQYF. CDR3 nucleotides: TGTGCCAGCAGTGATGGGACAGTTAGCACAGATACGCAGTATTTT.

The genes are TRBV19 and TRBJ2-2; D unclear. Trimming left V 7 bases short and J 0 bases short, with 9 bases between. The CDR3 extends over 14 amino acids. Looked up from germline, CDR1 is LNHDA and CDR2 is SQIVND (reference sequence). CDR3 loop: CASTPKTNTGELFF. The CDR3 DNA sequence: TGTGCCAGTACCCCGAAAACGAACACCGGGGAGCTGTTTTTT.

This clonotype was seen many times. This chain joins TRBV7-9 and TRBJ2-7, with D maybe TRBD1 (6 bases). The V end lost 2 bases, the J end lost 1 base, and 9 bases lay between the germline ends. CDR1 is SEHNR, CDR2 FQNEAQ, per germline (reference sequence). This CDR3 contains 14 residues. The CDR3 loop is CASSLYRESYEQYF. CDR3 nucleotides: TGTGCCAGCAGCTTATACAGGGAGTCCTACGAGCAGTACTTC.

This chain links TRBV7-2 with TRBJ2-7, with TRBD1 as a possible D gene (7 bases). Between the trimmed V and J ends, which lost 6 bases and 3 bases, there was a span of 18 bases. Germline values: CDR1 SGHTA, CDR2 FQGNSA. The CDR3 runs 15 residues. The CDR3 DNA sequence: TGTGCCAGCAGGTGGGCGGGACAGAACTTCTACGAGCAGTACTTC. Protein: CASRWAGQNFYEQYF.

The DNA for the CDR3 is TGTGCCAGCAGTAGACAGGAGCCGAACACCGGGGAGCTGTTTTTT. Translating it yields CASSRQEPNTGELFF. The rearrangement links TRBV6-2 or TRBV6-3 to TRBJ2-2; TRBD1 is a possible D gene (6 bases). The ends were cut back, 5 bases at V and 0 bases at J, with 10 bases in the middle. This CDR3 spans 15 amino acids. Germline CDR1 is MNHEY and CDR2 is SVGEGT.

This clonotype occurred many times. The chain links TRBV11-2 to TRBJ2-3; 7 nucleotides match TRBD2. The V gene's germline CDR1 is SGHAT and CDR2 FQNNGV. With 4 bases clipped from V and 0 bases from J, the junction kept 16 bases outside the gene matches. The length of the CDR3 is 19 residues. CDR3 bases: TGTGCCAGCAGCTCAACCCCGCGACGAGCGGGACCTAGCACAGATACGCAGTATTTT. The encoded protein is CASSSTPRRAGPSTDTQYF.

V and J are TRBV10-3 and TRBJ1-5, with a possible D match to TRBD1 (5 bases). V was cut by 0 bases and J by 4 bases, with 10 bases left in between. The germline gives CDR1 ENHRY, CDR2 SYGVKD. CDR3 length: 15 amino acids. Here the CDR3 DNA reads TGTGCCATCAGTGAGTCTGGGGGGGATAATCAGCCCCAGCATTTT. Translated, it gives CAISESGGDNQPQHF.

About this clonotype: A much larger clone sits a single nucleotide away, making a read error possible. Likely a read error: the CDR3 ends without its conserved phenylalanine or tryptophan. CDR3 nucleotide sequence: TGTGCCAGCAGATCTCGGGAGGGGGCGTTCTATGGCTACACCCTC. Translation gives CASRSREGAFYGYTL. The rearrangement uses TRBV12-3 or TRBV12-4 and TRBJ1-2; 7 bases map to TRBD1. The CDR3 is made up of 15 amino acids. With 6 bases clipped from V and 4 bases from J, the junction kept 11 bases outside the gene matches.

This clonotype has at least ten counts. The V call is TRBV5-1, the J call TRBJ1-2, with a weak D call TRBD1 (6 bases). Looked up from germline, CDR1 is SGHRS and CDR2 is YFSETQ. The CDR3 runs to 17 residues. V lost 5 bases and J lost 5, with 25 bases in between. The CDR3 sequence is CASRTDSTRGKVYGYTF. The CDR3 coding sequence is TGCGCCAGCAGAACGGACAGTACAAGGGGCAAGGTTTATGGCTACACCTTC.

Many counts were recorded for this clonotype. The V and J genes are TRBV20-1 and TRBJ2-2; maybe TRBD2 (5 bases). With 6 bases removed from V and 7 bases from J, the gap between germline ends came to 9 bases. This CDR3 region has 11 residues. Germline lookup yields CDR1 DFQATT and CDR2 SNEGSKA (reference sequence). CDR3 sequence (DNA): TGCAGTGCCGGGATTTACGGGGAGCTGTTTTTT. This translates into CSAGIYGELFF.

This clonotype has a count of ten or more. The chain uses TRBV5-1 and TRBJ1-5; unclear D gene. Germline CDR1 SGHRS, CDR2 YFSETQ. The CDR3 sequence is 15 residues long. V was pared by 0 bases and J by 4 bases, with 11 bases between. CDR3 residues: CASSLGSGMNQPQHF. CDR3 DNA sequence: TGCGCCAGCAGCTTGGGGAGCGGAATGAATCAGCCCCAGCATTTT.

The chain has TRBV29-1 and TRBJ2-5; TRBD2 matches at 10 bases. The CDR3 totals 13 residues. J lost 4 bases, V lost 6 bases, and 5 bases had no gene match. CDR1 and CDR2 from the germline V gene are SQVTM and ANQGSEA. The chain's CDR3 is CSVGLAYGETQYF. In DNA, the CDR3 is TGCAGCGTGGGACTAGCGTATGGAGAGACCCAGTACTTC.

The V and J genes are TRBV6-1 and TRBJ1-1; a possible D gene is TRBD1 (6 bases). Germline assignment: CDR1 MNHNS and CDR2 SASEGT. This CDR3 contains 13 residues. The V and J ends lost 6 bases and 4 bases respectively, with 12 bases between them. CDR3 protein: CASRSTGSTEAFF. Written as DNA, the CDR3 is TGTGCCAGCAGGTCTACAGGGAGCACTGAAGCTTTCTTT.

This clonotype has more than one count but fewer than ten. A read error may be the cause here, since a much bigger clone is one base away. The rearrangement links TRBV19 to TRBJ2-2; D remains unclear. The length of the CDR3 is 15 residues. Germline V lookup: CDR1 LNHDA, CDR2 SQIVND (reference sequence). In DNA form, the CDR3 reads TGTGCCAGTAAACACAGCTTCGCGAACACCAGGGAGCTGTTTTTT. Translation: CASKHSFANTRELFF.

The chain recombines TRBV7-6 with TRBJ2-2, with D uncertain. The V gene lost 1 base and the J gene lost 6 bases, with 12 bases spanning the gap. The CDR3 loop spans 15 amino acids. The germline V gene encodes CDR1 SGHVS and CDR2 FNYEAQ. The CDR3, as DNA: TGTGCCAGCAGCTTAGTCCAGCCTGGAGCCGGGGAGCTGTTTTTT. Its protein product is CASSLVQPGAGELFF.

The J gene is TRBJ2-7, the V gene TRBV5-1; 10 bases align to TRBD1. V trimming: 1 base; J trimming: 2 bases; junction bases outside the gene matches: 9. CDR1 and CDR2 from the germline V gene are SGHRS and YFSETQ. The CDR3 is 17 residues long. The CDR3 protein is CASSLNYPGTGAYEQYF. CDR3 nucleotides: TGCGCCAGCAGCTTGAATTACCCCGGGACAGGGGCCTACGAGCAGTACTTC.

The J gene is TRBJ2-6, the V gene TRBV19; D might be TRBD2 (5 bases). Germline V gene lookup returns CDR1 LNHDA and CDR2 SQIVND (reference sequence). V was pared by 7 bases and J by 0 bases, with 13 bases between. The CDR3 loop spans 16 amino acids. The CDR3 protein is CASTGLVSSGANVLTF. The CDR3 nucleotides are TGTGCCAGTACAGGACTGGTGAGCTCTGGGGCCAACGTCCTGACTTTC.

In this sample, this clonotype turned up many times. The V gene is TRBV5-4, the J gene TRBJ2-3, with 8 bases aligning to TRBD2. The CDR3 covers 16 residues. V dropped 3 bases and J dropped 1; count of bases not matched to a gene: 7. The germline V gene has CDR1 SGHNT and CDR2 YYREEE (reference sequence). CDR3: CASSSKRERGTDTQYF. CDR3 DNA: TGTGCCAGCAGCTCTAAGCGGGAGCGAGGCACAGATACGCAGTATTTT.